This T cell receptor beta chain was profiled in a study of OX40 agonist ivuxolimab in advanced cancers. Produced via immunoSEQ multiplex PCR; TCRdb's table is partial and in-frame only. Seen here are some 60,000 clones, about four fifths observed once, and the top ten hold approximately 4.5%. This CDR3 region has 17 residues. Germline CDR1 is WNHNN and CDR2 is SYGVQD (reference sequence). V dropped 3 bases and J dropped 4; count of bases not matched to a gene: 7. V gene TRBV10-1 combines with J gene TRBJ2-3; 13 nucleotides align to TRBD2. The sequencing used CD4+ or CD8+ T cells sorted from blood, collected in a trial of the OX40 agonist ivuxolimab. The receptor was isolated from an adult with an advanced solid tumor such as melanoma, head and neck, liver or kidney cancer. The CDR3 is CASSDFGLAGVPDTQYF. DNA of the CDR3: TGCGCCAGCAGTGACTTTGGACTAGCGGGGGTCCCAGATACGCAGTATTTT.